This T cell receptor (beta chain) was sequenced during a study of T-cell memory formation after mild COVID-19. Study background: Clustering of TCRs was largely donor specific.

cDNA libraries for TCR alpha and TCR beta, carrying sample barcodes and UMIs, came from 5'RACE with constant-segment primers. Via MiXCR, TCRdb re-called the 5' RACE reads, giving one row per CDR3 protein. The profile covers under 110,000 distinct CDR3 sequences, with 12% appearing a single time and around 30% taken by the ten largest. This clonotype was observed a few times. V lost 0 bases to trimming and J lost 10 bases, with 7 bases between them. This CDR3 is built from 12 residues. Germline-derived CDR1 and CDR2 are SEHNR and FQNEAQ (reference sequence). The V and J genes are TRBV7-9 and TRBJ1-5; D unclear. The TCR originated in an adult woman who had mild COVID-19 (a few samples of this study predate the infection). Cell type and time point are not known. Specimen: PBMCs or a T cell subset sorted from them (not recorded which). The CDR3 sequence is CASSLASDPQHF. CDR3 nucleotides: TGTGCCAGCAGCTTAGCATCGGACCCCCAGCATTTT.